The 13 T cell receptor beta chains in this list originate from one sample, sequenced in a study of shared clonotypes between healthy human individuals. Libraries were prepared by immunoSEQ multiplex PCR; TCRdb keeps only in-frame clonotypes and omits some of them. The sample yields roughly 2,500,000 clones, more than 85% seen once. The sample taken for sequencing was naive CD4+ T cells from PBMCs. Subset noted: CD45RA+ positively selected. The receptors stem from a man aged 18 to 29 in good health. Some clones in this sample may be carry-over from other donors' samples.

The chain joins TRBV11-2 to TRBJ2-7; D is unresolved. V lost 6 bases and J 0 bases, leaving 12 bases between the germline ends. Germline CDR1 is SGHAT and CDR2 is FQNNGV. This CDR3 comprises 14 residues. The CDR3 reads CASSLQLPSYEQYF. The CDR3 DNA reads TGTGCCAGCAGTCTCCAGCTCCCCTCCTACGAGCAGTACTTC.

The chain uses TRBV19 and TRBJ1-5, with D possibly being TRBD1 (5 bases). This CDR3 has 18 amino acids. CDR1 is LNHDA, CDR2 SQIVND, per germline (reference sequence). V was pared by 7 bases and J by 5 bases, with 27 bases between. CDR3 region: CASTHTRAQGHGDQPQHF. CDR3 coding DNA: TGTGCCAGTACCCACACCCGGGCCCAGGGTCATGGCGATCAGCCCCAGCATTTT.

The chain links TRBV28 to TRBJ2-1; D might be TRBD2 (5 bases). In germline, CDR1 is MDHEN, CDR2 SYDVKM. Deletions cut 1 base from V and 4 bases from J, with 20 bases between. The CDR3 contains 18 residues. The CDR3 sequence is CASSLSTHVYGNYNEQFF. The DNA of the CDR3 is TGTGCCAGCAGTTTATCCACCCACGTGTACGGGAATTACAATGAGCAGTTCTTC.

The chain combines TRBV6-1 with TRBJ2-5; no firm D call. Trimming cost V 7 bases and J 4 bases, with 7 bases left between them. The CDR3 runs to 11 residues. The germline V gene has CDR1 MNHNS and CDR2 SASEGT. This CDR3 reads CASTNGETQYF. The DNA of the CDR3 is TGTGCCAGCACGAACGGAGAGACCCAGTACTTC.

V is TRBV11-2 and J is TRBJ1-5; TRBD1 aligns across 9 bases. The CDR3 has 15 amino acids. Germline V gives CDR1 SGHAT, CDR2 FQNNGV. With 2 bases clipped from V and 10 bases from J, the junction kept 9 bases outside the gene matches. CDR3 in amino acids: CASSLTTGGATPQHF. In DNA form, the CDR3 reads TGTGCCAGCAGCTTAACCACAGGGGGCGCGACACCCCAGCATTTT.

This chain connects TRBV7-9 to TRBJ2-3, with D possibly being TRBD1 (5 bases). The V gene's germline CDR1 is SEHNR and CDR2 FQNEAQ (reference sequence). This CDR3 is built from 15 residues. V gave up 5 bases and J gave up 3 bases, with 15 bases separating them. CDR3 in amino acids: CASSARALHTDTQYF. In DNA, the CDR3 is TGTGCCAGCAGCGCCAGGGCGCTCCATACAGATACGCAGTATTTT.

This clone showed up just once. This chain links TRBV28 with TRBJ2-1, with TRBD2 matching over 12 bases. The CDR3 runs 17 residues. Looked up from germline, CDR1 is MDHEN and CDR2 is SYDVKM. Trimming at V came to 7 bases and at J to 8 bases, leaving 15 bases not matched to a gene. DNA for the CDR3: TGTGCCAGCATTAAAACTAGCGGGAGGAGAGGTGGTGATGAGCAGTTCTTC. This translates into CASIKTSGRRGGDEQFF.

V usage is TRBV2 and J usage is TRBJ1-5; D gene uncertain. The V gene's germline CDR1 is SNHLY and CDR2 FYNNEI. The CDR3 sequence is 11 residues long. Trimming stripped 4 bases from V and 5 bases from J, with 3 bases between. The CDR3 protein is CASSADQPQHF. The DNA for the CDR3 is TGTGCCAGCAGTGCTGATCAGCCCCAGCATTTT.

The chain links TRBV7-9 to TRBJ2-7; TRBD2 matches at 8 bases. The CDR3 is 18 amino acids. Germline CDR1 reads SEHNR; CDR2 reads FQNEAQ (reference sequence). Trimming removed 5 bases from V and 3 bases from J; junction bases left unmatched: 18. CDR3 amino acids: CASSSRSGRGKYLYEQYF. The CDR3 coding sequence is TGTGCCAGCAGCAGTCGAAGCGGGAGAGGAAAGTATCTCTACGAGCAGTACTTC.

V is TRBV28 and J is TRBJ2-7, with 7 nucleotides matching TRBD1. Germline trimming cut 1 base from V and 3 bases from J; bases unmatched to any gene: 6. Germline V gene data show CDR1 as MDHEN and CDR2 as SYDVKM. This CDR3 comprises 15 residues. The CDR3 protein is CASSLSGGDFYEQYF. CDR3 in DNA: TGTGCCAGCAGTTTATCAGGGGGTGACTTCTACGAGCAGTACTTC.

The CDR3 sequence is CASRSGASGTPGEYF. CDR3 in DNA: TGTGCCAGCAGGTCTGGGGCTAGCGGCACCCCAGGGGAGTACTTC. J is TRBJ2-7 and V is TRBV28; perhaps TRBD2 as D (7 bases). There are 15 residues in the CDR3. Trimming pared 6 bases from V and 11 bases from J, leaving 26 bases between. CDR1 and CDR2 from the germline V gene are MDHEN and SYDVKM.

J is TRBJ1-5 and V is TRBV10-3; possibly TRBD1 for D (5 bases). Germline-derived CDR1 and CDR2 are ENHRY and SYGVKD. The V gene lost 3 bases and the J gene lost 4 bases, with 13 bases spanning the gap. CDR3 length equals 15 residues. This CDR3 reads CAISDQRGINQPQHF. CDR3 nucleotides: TGTGCCATCAGTGACCAACGGGGGATTAATCAGCCCCAGCATTTT.

Here the CDR3 reads CASSSPGRGRETQYF. The CDR3 DNA is TGTGCCAGCAGTTCCCCCGGACGGGGAAGAGAGACCCAGTACTTC. The J gene is TRBJ2-5, the V gene TRBV6-5; D may be TRBD2 (5 bases). The CDR3 has 15 amino acids. Germline loops: CDR1 MNHEY, CDR2 SVGAGI. V shed 4 bases and J shed 4 bases, with 16 bases lying between them.